This TCR beta chain appears in the sequencing data of a study of T-cell reconstitution after alpha-beta-depleted transplantation in children. Findings and caveats of the study: After transplant, at about two months, alpha-beta T cells were reportedly derived from several hundred expanded graft clones. Diversity of TCRbeta at day 60 was high in some patients, arising from surviving recipient T cells and thymic progenitors. The authors attributed T-cell counts and diversity one year after transplant mostly to newly produced T cells.

It was with unique molecular identifiers that the TCRbeta library was prepared. TCRdb reanalysed the PCR reads using MiXCR and keeps one entry per CDR3 protein. The table has about 980,000 distinct CDR3 sequences, around 30% seen once. Trimming removed 0 bases from V and 4 bases from J, with 16 bases in between. The CDR3 sequence is 16 residues long. CDR1 SGHRS and CDR2 YFSETQ come from the germline V gene. This clonotype was seen more than once but under ten times. The antigen remains unidentified. The source material was PBMCs, mostly from graft donor cells, sampled 360 days after TCRalphabeta/CD19-depleted stem cell transplant. This receptor was obtained from a boy under two years old who had a stem cell transplant for SCID, so the T cells may come from the graft donor. This chain connects TRBV5-1 to TRBJ1-1; possible D gene TRBD1, 5 bases. CDR3 sequence (DNA): TGCGCCAGCAGCTTGGGGGGGACGCGCGGCGGCACTGAAGCTTTCTTT. Translating gives CASSLGGTRGGTEAFF.